This TCR beta chain originates from a study of shared clonotypes between healthy human individuals. Study information: Donors consisted of a couple of women and three men between 18 and 49. Per-donor plates numbered three CD4 naive, three CD4 memory, two CD8 naive and one CD8 memory.

As to this clone: This sample also contains other DNA sequences that code for the same CDR3.

With V trimmed by 5 bases and J by 0 bases, 2 bases remained unmatched. In germline, CDR1 is MNHNY, CDR2 SVGAGI (reference sequence). This CDR3 region has 14 residues. All donors qualified as healthy HIV-negative adults and had experienced no recent acute infections or vaccinations. Nashville, Tennessee was home to all donors, each a Caucasian adult. Data came from immunoSEQ multiplex PCR; TCRdb stores just in-frame clones and leaves some out. The data show a few million clones, with more than 90% seen just once and about 0.13% held by the top ten. The J gene is TRBJ2-7, the V gene TRBV6-6; 9 nucleotides match TRBD1. Sequenced sample: naive CD4+ T cells sorted from blood. Subset noted: CD45RA+ positively selected. The TCR was taken from a man aged 18 to 29 in good health. The CDR3 loop reads CASSGTGLSYEQYF. CDR3 DNA: TGTGCCAGCAGTGGGACAGGGCTCTCCTACGAGCAGTACTTC.